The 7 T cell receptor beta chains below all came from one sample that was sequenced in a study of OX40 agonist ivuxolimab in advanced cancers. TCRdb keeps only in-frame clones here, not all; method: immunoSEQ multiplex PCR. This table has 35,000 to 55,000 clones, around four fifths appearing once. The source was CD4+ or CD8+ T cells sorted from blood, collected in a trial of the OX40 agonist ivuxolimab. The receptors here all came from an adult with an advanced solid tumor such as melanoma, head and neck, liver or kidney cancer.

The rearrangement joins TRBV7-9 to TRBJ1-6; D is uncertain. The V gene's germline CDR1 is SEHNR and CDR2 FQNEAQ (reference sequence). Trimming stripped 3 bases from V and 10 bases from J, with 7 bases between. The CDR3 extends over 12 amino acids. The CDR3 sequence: CASSFLVSPLHF. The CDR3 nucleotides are TGTGCCAGCAGCTTCCTTGTCTCACCCCTCCACTTT.

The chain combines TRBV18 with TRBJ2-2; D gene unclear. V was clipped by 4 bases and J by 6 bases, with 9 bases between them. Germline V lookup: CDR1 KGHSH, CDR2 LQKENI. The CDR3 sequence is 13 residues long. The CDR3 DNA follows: TGTGCCAGCTCACAGGGCCAGGCCGGGGAGCTGTTTTTT. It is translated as CASSQGQAGELFF. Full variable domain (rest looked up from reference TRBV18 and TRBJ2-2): NAGVMQNPRHLVRRRGQEARLRCSPMKGHSHVYWYRQLPEEGLKFMVYLQKENIIDESGMPKERFSAEFPKEGPSILRIQQVVRGDSAAYFCASSQGQAGELFFGEGSRLTVL.

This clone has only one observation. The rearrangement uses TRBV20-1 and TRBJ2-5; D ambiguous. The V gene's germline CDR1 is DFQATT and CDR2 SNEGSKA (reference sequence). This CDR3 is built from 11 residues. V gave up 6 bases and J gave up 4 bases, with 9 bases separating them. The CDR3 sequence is CSAPSIETQYF. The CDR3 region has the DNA TGCAGTGCCCCCTCAATAGAGACCCAGTACTTC.

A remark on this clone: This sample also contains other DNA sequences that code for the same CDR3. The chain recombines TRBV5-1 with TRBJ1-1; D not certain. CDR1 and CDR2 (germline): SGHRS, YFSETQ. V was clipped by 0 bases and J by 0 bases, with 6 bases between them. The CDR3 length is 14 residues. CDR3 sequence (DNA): TGCGCCAGCAGCTTGGCCAGCATGAACACTGAAGCTTTCTTT. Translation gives CASSLASMNTEAFF. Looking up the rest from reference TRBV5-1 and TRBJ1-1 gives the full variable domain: KAGVTQTPRYLIKTRGQQVTLSCSPISGHRSVSWYQQTPGQGLQFLFEYFSETQRNKGNFPGRFSGRQFSNSRSEMNVSTLELGDSALYLCASSLASMNTEAFFGQGTRLTVV.

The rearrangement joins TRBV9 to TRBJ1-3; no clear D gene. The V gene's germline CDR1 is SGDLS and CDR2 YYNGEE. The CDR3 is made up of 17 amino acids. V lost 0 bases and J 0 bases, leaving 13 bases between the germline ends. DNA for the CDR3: TGTGCCAGCAGCGTAGATCTGAGGGCTGGCTCTGGAAACACCATATATTTT. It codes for CASSVDLRAGSGNTIYF.

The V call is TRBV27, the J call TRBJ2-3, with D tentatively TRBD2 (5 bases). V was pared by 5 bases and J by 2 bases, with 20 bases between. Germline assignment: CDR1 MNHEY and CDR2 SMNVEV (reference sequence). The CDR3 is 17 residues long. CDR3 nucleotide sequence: TGTGCCAGCAGTCCCTTGGCGACTACCCGACACACAGATACGCAGTATTTT. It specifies CASSPLATTRHTDTQYF.

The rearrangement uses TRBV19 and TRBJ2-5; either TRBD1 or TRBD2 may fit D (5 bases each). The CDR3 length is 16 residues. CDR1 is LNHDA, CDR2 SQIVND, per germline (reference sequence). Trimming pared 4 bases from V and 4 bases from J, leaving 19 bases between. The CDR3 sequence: CASSTPRDAGGETQYF. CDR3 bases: TGTGCCAGTAGTACCCCCCGGGACGCCGGAGGAGAGACCCAGTACTTC.